This TCR beta chain was captured in a study of cytomegalovirus exposure and HLA in healthy donors. Study-wide background: The roughly 670 first-cohort repertoires shared a platform with the 130 or so validation repertoires, as reported in a later analysis.

A remark on this clone: The antigen is undetermined.

The CDR3 is 15 amino acids. Germline CDR1 is SNHLY and CDR2 is FYNNEI. The J segment lost 2 bases and the V segment lost 4 bases, leaving 8 bases of the junction unmatched. Study observations and caveats: According to a subsequent analysis, TCR clusters from the first cohort were inclined to appear together in the 110 or so validation repertoires. Rare sequences made up most TCRs, while some public TCRs were found in many donors. The listing of roughly 160 TCR beta chains classed them as cytomegalovirus-associated.

The data were produced by immunoSEQ multiplex PCR, yet TCRdb's version contains in-frame clones alone and is incomplete. The sample gives around 350,000 clones, about nine tenths of which show up once; roughly 0.82% is in the top ten. The material sequenced was PBMCs. The TCR originated in a woman younger than 35 in good health and CMV-seronegative. The chain carries TRBV2 and TRBJ2-7; 7 nucleotides line up with TRBD1. CDR3 amino acids: CASSVGAGGPYEQYF. In DNA, the CDR3 is TGTGCCAGCAGTGTTGGAGCAGGGGGTCCCTACGAGCAGTACTTC.